These 15 T cell receptor beta chains were sequenced from one sample in a study of blood T cell repertoires in COVID-19. The data were produced by immunoSEQ multiplex PCR, yet TCRdb's version contains in-frame clones alone and is incomplete. The sample records under 130,000 clones, more than 80% being singletons. Sequencing was performed on peripheral blood. These receptors all stem from a woman between 65 and 79 years old with acute or convalescent COVID-19.

V gene TRBV6-6 combines with J gene TRBJ1-5; D gene unclear. The CDR3 contains 16 residues. Germline V lookup: CDR1 MNHNY, CDR2 SVGAGI (reference sequence). Trimming took off 0 bases at V and 3 bases at J, with 12 bases between the two ends. The chain's CDR3 is CASSYSIRQANQPQHF. The CDR3 DNA follows: TGTGCCAGCAGTTACTCGATCAGGCAGGCCAATCAGCCCCAGCATTTT.

The J gene is TRBJ2-5, the V gene TRBV3-1 (or the pseudogene TRBV3-2); 10 bases align to TRBD2. The V gene end was trimmed by 0 bases and the J gene end by 5 bases; junction bases not matched to a gene: 3. CDR1 is LGHDT and CDR2 is YNNKEL in the germline V gene (reference sequence). The CDR3 spans 15 residues. CDR3 sequence: CASSQEPAGGETQYF. The CDR3 nucleotides are TGTGCCAGCAGCCAAGAGCCAGCGGGGGGGGAGACCCAGTACTTC.

This clone was seen a handful of times. The chain uses TRBV6-2 or TRBV6-3 and TRBJ2-7; D is undetermined. The CDR3 loop spans 14 amino acids. With 4 bases removed from V and 0 bases from J, the gap between germline ends came to 10 bases. The germline CDR1 and CDR2 sequences are MNHEY and SVGEGT. Here the CDR3 reads CASSWLASSYEQYF. CDR3 coding DNA: TGTGCCAGCAGTTGGTTAGCCAGCTCCTACGAGCAGTACTTC.

The chain carries TRBV6-2 or TRBV6-3 and TRBJ1-4; D remains ambiguous. Germline assignment: CDR1 MNHEY and CDR2 SVGEGT. The CDR3 runs to 13 residues. Trimming took 6 bases from V and 6 from J, leaving 11 bases between them. The CDR3 reads CASSPRLDEKLFF. The CDR3 DNA reads TGTGCCAGCAGCCCCCGACTCGATGAAAAACTGTTTTTT.

The J gene is TRBJ1-2, the V gene TRBV28; 10 bases are a match to TRBD1. The CDR3 has 15 amino acids. Unmatched junction bases numbered 2, after V lost 4 bases and J lost 0 bases. Germline V lookup: CDR1 MDHEN, CDR2 SYDVKM. The CDR3 DNA is TGTGCCAGCAGTTCGACAGGGGGCCCTAACTATGGCTACACCTTC. Protein: CASSSTGGPNYGYTF.

The gene calls are TRBV30 and TRBJ2-3, with 10 bases lining up with TRBD2. Germline CDR1 and CDR2: GTSNPN and SVGIG (reference sequence). CDR3 length: 16 amino acids. V shed 1 base, J shed 4 bases, and the junction held 8 bases outside the gene matches. The DNA of the CDR3 is TGTGCCTGGAGTGGACGTAGAGCGGGAGGGTCAGATACGCAGTATTTT. Translation: CAWSGRRAGGSDTQYF.

This rearrangement joins TRBV6-5 to TRBJ1-3; the D is unclear. The CDR3 is 16 amino acids. Deletions cut 0 bases from V and 9 bases from J, with 18 bases between. Per the germline V gene, CDR1 is MNHEY and CDR2 is SVGAGI. CDR3 protein: CASSYSTAGGSGTIYF. CDR3 coding DNA: TGTGCCAGCAGTTACTCGACGGCCGGAGGGAGCGGCACCATATATTTT.

The gene calls are TRBV9 and TRBJ1-2; 9 nucleotides line up with TRBD1. The CDR3 is 14 residues long. V lost 0 bases, J lost 3 bases, and 0 bases stayed unmatched. From germline, CDR1 is SGDLS and CDR2 YYNGEE. CDR3 nucleotide sequence: TGTGCCAGCAGCGTAGGACAGGGGGACTATGGCTACACCTTC. Protein sequence: CASSVGQGDYGYTF. Supplemented by reference TRBV9 and TRBJ1-2, the full variable domain reads DSGVTQTPKHLITATGQRVTLRCSPRSGDLSVYWYQQSLDQGLQFLIQYYNGEERAKGNILERFSAQQFPDLHSELNLSSLELGDSALYFCASSVGQGDYGYTFGSGTRLTVV.

The chain joins TRBV19 to TRBJ1-1, with a tentative D call TRBD1 (5 bases). The CDR3 runs 13 residues. With 7 bases removed from V and 7 bases from J, the gap between germline ends came to 16 bases. Germline loops: CDR1 LNHDA, CDR2 SQIVND (reference sequence). The CDR3 here is CASKRGPQNEAFF. The CDR3 nucleotides are TGTGCCAGTAAAAGGGGCCCTCAGAATGAAGCTTTCTTT.

This rearrangement joins TRBV7-2 to TRBJ1-3, with D possibly being TRBD1 (5 bases). CDR3 size: 16 residues. Trimming pared 5 bases from V and 2 bases from J, leaving 16 bases between. Per germline, CDR1 SGHTA and CDR2 FQGNSA. CDR3: CASSLDRSFPGNTIYF. CDR3 in DNA: TGTGCCAGCAGCCTTGACAGATCCTTTCCTGGAAACACCATATATTTT.

The J gene is TRBJ2-7, the V gene TRBV5-4, with 13 bases that match TRBD2. Per germline, CDR1 SGHNT and CDR2 YYREEE (reference sequence). CDR3 length equals 16 residues. Germline trimming cut 1 base from V and 3 bases from J; bases unmatched to any gene: 4. The DNA for the CDR3 is TGTGCCAGCAGCTTGACTAGCGGGGGGGCCAGCTACGAGCAGTACTTC. This gives the protein CASSLTSGGASYEQYF. Full variable domain (outside the CDR3, taken from reference TRBV5-4 and TRBJ2-7): ETGVTQSPTHLIKTRGQQVTLRCSSQSGHNTVSWYQQALGQGPQFIFQYYREEENGRGNFPPRFSGLQFPNYSSELNVNALELDDSALYLCASSLTSGGASYEQYFGPGTRLTVT.

The gene calls are TRBV30 and TRBJ2-3; weak D call: TRBD1 (7 bases). V dropped 3 bases and J dropped 1 base, with 8 bases sitting between them. This CDR3 comprises 13 residues. Germline V gene sequence: CDR1 GTSNPN, CDR2 SVGIG (reference sequence). The CDR3 sequence: CAWSRGGTDTQYF. The CDR3 DNA is TGTGCCTGGAGCAGGGGGGGCACAGATACGCAGTATTTT.

The rearrangement links TRBV6-2 or TRBV6-3 to TRBJ2-7, with 12 bases identical to TRBD2. V trimming: 2 bases; J trimming: 1 base; junction bases outside the gene matches: 3. CDR3 size: 16 residues. Germline CDR1 MNHEY, CDR2 SVGEGT. CDR3 loop: CASSYPGLAGSYEQYF. CDR3 DNA sequence: TGTGCCAGCAGTTACCCGGGACTAGCGGGTTCCTACGAGCAGTACTTC.

The genes are TRBV5-1 and TRBJ1-1; 9 bases match TRBD1. Germline trimming cut 5 bases from V and 4 bases from J; bases unmatched to any gene: 9. The CDR3 totals 15 residues. Germline assignment: CDR1 SGHRS and CDR2 YFSETQ. CDR3 nucleotide sequence: TGCGCCAGCAGATCTCCCGACAGGGGGGTCACTGAAGCTTTCTTT. This encodes CASRSPDRGVTEAFF.

For this clone: The same CDR3 arises from other DNA sequences in this sample as well. The chain is built from TRBV30 and TRBJ1-2; 9 bases agree with TRBD1. The CDR3 is made up of 14 amino acids. Trimming removed 4 bases from V and 2 bases from J; junction bases left unmatched: 5. The germline V gene has CDR1 GTSNPN and CDR2 SVGIG (reference sequence). The CDR3 bases are TGTGCCTGGACCCCAGACAGGGGGAACTATGGCTACACCTTC. The encoded protein is CAWTPDRGNYGYTF.